Listed below are T cell receptor beta chains from one sample, sequenced in a study of T cell responses to AZD1222 COVID-19 vaccine. The method was immunoSEQ multiplex PCR; TCRdb's version includes in-frame clones alone and lacks a portion of them. The sample yields some 200,000 clones, 94% seen once. The sample was peripheral blood, taken 28 days after the second dose of the MenACWY control vaccine. These receptors were collected from an adult who received the MenACWY meningococcal vaccine as a control. CDR3s include the opening cysteine and the closing phenylalanine or tryptophan. The D gene is left open where the match is weak. The size entry is marked missing in some rows and otherwise reads once, few, many or a size class.

clone size: -
D gene: -
J gene: TRBJ2-7
V gene: TRBV25-1
CDR3 length: 13
CDR3 protein: CASSESGSNEQYF
CDR3 DNA: TGTGCCAGCAGTGAATCTGGGAGCAACGAGCAGTACTTC

clone size: -
D gene: TRBD1
J gene: TRBJ2-1
V gene: TRBV19
CDR3 length: 16
CDR3 protein: CASSIPDRGYQNPTFF
CDR3 DNA: TGTGCCAGTAGTATACCGGACAGGGGTTACCAGAATCCCACGTTCTTC

clone size: -
D gene: -
J gene: TRBJ1-2
V gene: TRBV29-1
CDR3 length: 13
CDR3 protein: CSVEDTANYGYTF
CDR3 DNA: TGCAGCGTTGAGGACACTGCTAACTATGGCTACACCTTC

clone size: -
D gene: TRBD1
J gene: TRBJ1-6
V gene: TRBV30
CDR3 length: 14
CDR3 protein: CAWSSGQPNSPLHF
CDR3 DNA: TGTGCCTGGAGTTCGGGACAGCCCAATTCACCCCTCCACTTT

clone size: -
D gene: TRBD1
J gene: TRBJ2-5
V gene: TRBV7-8
CDR3 length: 15
CDR3 protein: CASSKTGTEAETQYF
CDR3 DNA: TGTGCCAGCAGCAAAACCGGGACAGAAGCCGAGACCCAGTACTTC

clone size: -
D gene: -
J gene: TRBJ1-4
V gene: TRBV29-1
CDR3 length: 12
CDR3 protein: CSVGEGPEKLFF
CDR3 DNA: TGCAGCGTTGGAGAGGGGCCTGAAAAACTGTTTTTT

clone size: -
D gene: -
J gene: TRBJ1-1
V gene: TRBV6-5
CDR3 length: 13
CDR3 protein: CASSHGQGGEAFF
CDR3 DNA: TGTGCCAGCAGTCACGGACAAGGAGGTGAAGCTTTCTTT

clone size: -
D gene: TRBD2
J gene: TRBJ2-5
V gene: TRBV3-1/TRBV3-2
CDR3 length: 16
CDR3 protein: CASSPTGTSGWETQYF
CDR3 DNA: TGTGCCAGCAGCCCTACCGGGACTAGCGGGTGGGAGACCCAGTACTTC

clone size: few
D gene: -
J gene: TRBJ2-2
V gene: TRBV5-1
CDR3 length: 13
CDR3 protein: CASSPYARGELFF
CDR3 DNA: TGCGCCAGCAGCCCGTATGCGCGCGGGGAGCTGTTTTTT

clone size: -
D gene: TRBD2
J gene: TRBJ2-3
V gene: TRBV7-3
CDR3 length: 16
CDR3 protein: CASSSGASGGTDTQYF
CDR3 DNA: TGTGCCAGCAGCTCTGGGGCTAGCGGGGGCACAGATACGCAGTATTTT

clone size: -
D gene: -
J gene: TRBJ1-2
V gene: TRBV27
CDR3 length: 16
CDR3 protein: CASSLRPLPSSYGYTF
CDR3 DNA: TGTGCCAGCAGTCTACGTCCCCTACCCTCTAGCTATGGCTACACCTTC

clone size: -
D gene: -
J gene: TRBJ2-2
V gene: TRBV9
CDR3 length: 18
CDR3 protein: CASSATPTGTPNTGELFF
CDR3 DNA: TGTGCCAGCAGCGCAACCCCGACCGGGACACCGAACACCGGGGAGCTGTTTTTT

clone size: -
D gene: TRBD1
J gene: TRBJ1-2
V gene: TRBV3-1/TRBV3-2
CDR3 length: 14
CDR3 protein: CASSPDRGRYGYTF
CDR3 DNA: TGTGCCAGCAGCCCGGACAGGGGCAGGTATGGCTACACCTTC

clone size: -
D gene: -
J gene: TRBJ1-1
V gene: TRBV30
CDR3 length: 14
CDR3 protein: CAWSVPEMNTEAFF
CDR3 DNA: TGTGCCTGGAGTGTACCAGAGATGAACACTGAAGCTTTCTTT

clone size: -
D gene: -
J gene: TRBJ2-7
V gene: TRBV18
CDR3 length: 14
CDR3 protein: CASSPPGSFYEQYF
CDR3 DNA: TGTGCCAGCTCACCACCGGGCTCCTTCTACGAGCAGTACTTC

clone size: -
D gene: -
J gene: TRBJ1-2
V gene: TRBV6-2/TRBV6-3
CDR3 length: 14
CDR3 protein: CASSFSGAAQGYTF
CDR3 DNA: TGTGCCAGCAGTTTTTCCGGGGCCGCGCAGGGCTACACCTTC

clone size: once
D gene: TRBD2
J gene: TRBJ2-2
V gene: TRBV3-1/TRBV3-2
CDR3 length: 15
CDR3 protein: CASGQGGGATGELFF
CDR3 DNA: TGTGCCAGCGGCCAAGGCGGGGGGGCGACCGGGGAGCTGTTTTTT

clone size: few
D gene: -
J gene: TRBJ2-2
V gene: TRBV19
CDR3 length: 14
CDR3 protein: CASSGSWNTGELFF
CDR3 DNA: TGTGCCAGTAGCGGCAGCTGGAACACCGGGGAGCTGTTTTTT

clone size: -
D gene: TRBD2
J gene: TRBJ2-3
V gene: TRBV7-2
CDR3 length: 13
CDR3 protein: CASSLGGGNTQYF
CDR3 DNA: TGTGCCAGCAGCTTAGGGGGGGGAAATACGCAGTATTTT